Listed here are 23 T cell receptor beta chains from one sample, sequenced in a study of blood T cell repertoires in COVID-19. Using immunoSEQ multiplex PCR, the repertoire was profiled, and TCRdb retains in-frame clones only, with some absent. In the table there are tens of thousands of clones, about 74% of which are singletons. Sequenced sample: peripheral blood. The receptors originated from a human donor in a cohort sampled during active COVID-19.

The chain is built from TRBV27 and TRBJ2-6; D is perhaps TRBD1 (6 bases). This CDR3 contains 16 residues. V lost 9 bases to trimming and J lost 1 base, with 16 bases between them. In germline, CDR1 is MNHEY, CDR2 SMNVEV (reference sequence). This CDR3 reads CASQPGHLSGANVLTF. For the CDR3, the DNA is TGTGCCAGTCAACCGGGACATCTTTCTGGGGCCAACGTCCTGACTTTC.

DNA of the CDR3: TGTGCCAGCAGCTTGGATAGGACAGCCCCGGGGGGCTACACCTTC. Protein product: CASSLDRTAPGGYTF. V gene TRBV5-6 combines with J gene TRBJ1-2; possibly TRBD1 for D (6 bases). Germline V gene data show CDR1 as SGHDT and CDR2 as YYEEEE. V shed 0 bases and J shed 8 bases, with 17 bases lying between them. The CDR3 runs to 15 residues.

The V gene is TRBV10-2, the J gene TRBJ2-2; TRBD2 aligns across 8 bases. Germline lookup yields CDR1 WSHSY and CDR2 SAAADI. V lost 0 bases and J lost 7; bases outside the gene matches: 7. This CDR3 spans 16 amino acids. The CDR3 loop reads CASSESKLAGLGELFF. The DNA for the CDR3 is TGCGCCAGCAGTGAGTCGAAGTTAGCGGGACTCGGGGAGCTGTTTTTT.

V usage is TRBV27 and J usage is TRBJ2-7; 7 nucleotides align to TRBD1. Looked up from germline, CDR1 is MNHEY and CDR2 is SMNVEV (reference sequence). The trim removed 5 bases at V and 2 bases at J, leaving 6 bases unmatched. The CDR3 spans 14 residues. The CDR3 region is CASSMTGTTYEQYF. DNA of the CDR3: TGTGCCAGCAGTATGACAGGGACCACCTACGAGCAGTACTTC.

The V gene is TRBV27, the J gene TRBJ2-7; 7 bases align to TRBD1. Germline lookup yields CDR1 MNHEY and CDR2 SMNVEV (reference sequence). Germline trimming cut 5 bases from V and 0 bases from J; bases unmatched to any gene: 7. CDR3 size: 15 residues. CDR3 coding DNA: TGTGCCAGCAGTACAGGGGCCTCCTACTCCTACGAGCAGTACTTC. Translation: CASSTGASYSYEQYF.

V gene TRBV9 combines with J gene TRBJ1-6; 11 nucleotides align to TRBD1. With V trimmed by 3 bases and J by 9 bases, 5 bases remained unmatched. The CDR3 is 15 residues long. Looked up from germline, CDR1 is SGDLS and CDR2 is YYNGEE. For the CDR3, the DNA is TGTGCCAGCAGCGCCGGGACAGGGGGTAGTTCACCCCTCCACTTT. This translates into CASSAGTGGSSPLHF.

The rearrangement joins TRBV29-1 to TRBJ2-7; 7 positions agree with TRBD1. Looked up from germline, CDR1 is SQVTM and CDR2 is ANQGSEA. The V gene end was trimmed by 1 base and the J gene end by 5 bases; junction bases not matched to a gene: 11. The CDR3 length is 15 residues. The CDR3 protein is CSVEGDRLGFDEQYF. CDR3 coding DNA: TGCAGCGTTGAAGGGGACAGATTGGGCTTTGACGAGCAGTACTTC.

V usage is TRBV13 and J usage is TRBJ2-5; 9 bases match TRBD1. The V segment lost 4 bases and the J segment 0 bases; nucleotides outside the gene matches: 3. Germline V gene lookup returns CDR1 PRHDT and CDR2 FYEKMQ (reference sequence). The CDR3 length is 15 residues. The CDR3, as DNA: TGTGCCAGCAGCTACCGGGACAGGGACCAAGAGACCCAGTACTTC. It codes for CASSYRDRDQETQYF.

The V call is TRBV28, the J call TRBJ2-3; tentatively, D is TRBD2 (5 bases). Trimming took 4 bases from V and 6 from J, leaving 14 bases between them. CDR1 MDHEN and CDR2 SYDVKM come from the germline V gene. The CDR3 extends over 14 amino acids. CDR3 region: CASSYPGNADTQYF. The CDR3 region has the DNA TGTGCCAGCAGTTACCCCGGGAACGCGGATACGCAGTATTTT.

This chain links TRBV9 with TRBJ1-2; TRBD1 aligns across 8 bases. This CDR3 spans 15 amino acids. The junction had 6 bases not matched to a gene; V was cut back by 1 base and J by 4 bases. Germline V gene data show CDR1 as SGDLS and CDR2 as YYNGEE. CDR3 loop: CASSVTGGEPYGYTF. The CDR3 DNA sequence: TGTGCCAGCAGCGTAACAGGGGGAGAACCCTATGGCTACACCTTC.

The V and J genes are TRBV6-5 and TRBJ2-7, with TRBD1 matching 9 bases. V was clipped by 5 bases and J by 5 bases; unmatched bases: 4. Germline CDR1 is MNHEY and CDR2 is SVGAGI. This CDR3 is 13 amino acids long. CDR3 protein: CASSRTGDNEQYF. The CDR3 nucleotides read TGTGCCAGCAGTAGGACAGGGGACAACGAGCAGTACTTC.

As for this clone: Its ends do not fully match the called genes, so a read error is possible. The chain uses TRBV6-4 and TRBJ2-3, with TRBD2 identical over 7 bases. Germline CDR1 is MRHNA and CDR2 is SNTAGT. The CDR3 totals 16 residues. This chain's CDR3 is CASSDSSGKRGDTQYF. CDR3 DNA: TGTGCCAGTAGTGACTCGAGTGGCAAGCGGGGAGATACGCAGTATTTT.

The chain carries TRBV28 and TRBJ1-5; no firm D call. Trimming shortened V by 2 bases and J by 5 bases, and 7 bases separated the two germline ends. The CDR3 has 13 residues. Germline V gene sequence: CDR1 MDHEN, CDR2 SYDVKM. CDR3 bases: TGTGCCAGCAGTTTAGTGGCATATCAGCCCCAGCATTTT. As protein: CASSLVAYQPQHF.

This sequence joins TRBV11-2 and TRBJ1-1; TRBD1 might be the D (6 bases). Germline CDR1 is SGHAT and CDR2 is FQNNGV. The CDR3 is made up of 15 amino acids. Trimming stripped 2 bases from V and 0 bases from J, with 10 bases between. CDR3 in DNA: TGTGCCAGCAGCTTAACGGGACAAATGAACACTGAAGCTTTCTTT. Protein product: CASSLTGQMNTEAFF.

The CDR3 DNA reads as TGTGCCAGCAGCGGGACCGACAGGGGGCAATGGTACGAGCAGTACTTC. Translation gives CASSGTDRGQWYEQYF. The gene calls are TRBV3-1 (or the pseudogene TRBV3-2) and TRBJ2-7; 10 bases match TRBD1. Unmatched junction bases numbered 11, after V lost 5 bases and J lost 4 bases. Looked up from germline, CDR1 is LGHDT and CDR2 is YNNKEL (reference sequence). This CDR3 region has 16 residues.

The rearrangement links TRBV9 to TRBJ1-5; D uncertain. The CDR3 sequence is 14 residues long. The germline gives CDR1 SGDLS, CDR2 YYNGEE. Trimming took 0 bases from V and 1 from J, leaving 5 bases between them. The CDR3 nucleotides read TGTGCCAGCAGCGTAGGAGGAAGCAATCAGCCCCAGCATTTT. It encodes CASSVGGSNQPQHF.

The J gene is TRBJ2-5, the V gene TRBV4-3; 13 bases map to TRBD2. Trimming cost V 4 bases and J 5 bases; bases outside gene matches: 10. The CDR3 is made up of 17 amino acids. Germline lookup yields CDR1 LGHNA and CDR2 YSLEER. The CDR3 coding sequence is TGCGCCAGCAGCCCCCGGACTAGCGGGAGAGTTGGGGAGACCCAGTACTTC. Translating it yields CASSPRTSGRVGETQYF.

This chain links TRBV27 with TRBJ2-3; 9 bases line up with TRBD2. The CDR3 contains 15 residues. Trimming took 4 bases from V and 4 from J; bases not matched to a gene: 6. Germline-derived CDR1 and CDR2 are MNHEY and SMNVEV (reference sequence). The DNA of the CDR3 is TGTGCCAGCAGTTATTATAGCGGGAGTGCAGATACGCAGTATTTT. Translation gives CASSYYSGSADTQYF.

CDR3: CASTPGSYGYTF. CDR3 coding DNA: TGTGCCAGTACCCCAGGGTCTTATGGCTACACCTTC. The chain joins TRBV19 to TRBJ1-2; weak D call: TRBD1 (5 bases). The ends were cut back, 7 bases at V and 5 bases at J, with 11 bases in the middle. CDR1 is LNHDA and CDR2 is SQIVND in the germline V gene (reference sequence). This CDR3 spans 12 amino acids.

This chain connects TRBV29-1 to TRBJ2-7; TRBD2 agrees at 13 bases. The CDR3 loop spans 15 amino acids. Germline V gene data show CDR1 as SQVTM and CDR2 as ANQGSEA. V dropped 3 bases and J dropped 2; count of bases not matched to a gene: 4. The CDR3 DNA is TGCAGCGTTGAGAAGGGACTAGCGGGGCCCTACGAGCAGTACTTC. Amino acids: CSVEKGLAGPYEQYF.

The table lists this clone with many counts. This sequence joins TRBV9 and TRBJ2-1; TRBD2 matches at 11 bases. V shed 0 bases and J 1 base; nucleotides not matched to a gene: 6. CDR1 SGDLS and CDR2 YYNGEE come from the germline V gene. This CDR3 spans 18 amino acids. As DNA, the CDR3 is TGTGCCAGCAGCGTAGGTAGCGGGAGGGTTGCGTCCTACAATGAGCAGTTCTTC. It codes for CASSVGSGRVASYNEQFF.

This sequence joins TRBV28 and TRBJ1-1, with TRBD1 identical over 8 bases. Germline CDR1 reads MDHEN; CDR2 reads SYDVKM. This CDR3 spans 12 amino acids. With V trimmed by 7 bases and J by 11 bases, 9 bases remained unmatched. In DNA, the CDR3 is TGTGCCAGCACCATGGGACAGGAATGGGCTTTCTTT. This encodes CASTMGQEWAFF.

This chain links TRBV2 with TRBJ1-3, with D hard to call. Per the germline V gene, CDR1 is SNHLY and CDR2 is FYNNEI. The CDR3 is 13 residues long. The V end was cut by 8 bases, the J end by 0 bases, with 8 bases between. The CDR3 bases are TGTGCCAGCCGGGAGGCCTCTGGAAACACCATATATTTT. Its protein product is CASREASGNTIYF.